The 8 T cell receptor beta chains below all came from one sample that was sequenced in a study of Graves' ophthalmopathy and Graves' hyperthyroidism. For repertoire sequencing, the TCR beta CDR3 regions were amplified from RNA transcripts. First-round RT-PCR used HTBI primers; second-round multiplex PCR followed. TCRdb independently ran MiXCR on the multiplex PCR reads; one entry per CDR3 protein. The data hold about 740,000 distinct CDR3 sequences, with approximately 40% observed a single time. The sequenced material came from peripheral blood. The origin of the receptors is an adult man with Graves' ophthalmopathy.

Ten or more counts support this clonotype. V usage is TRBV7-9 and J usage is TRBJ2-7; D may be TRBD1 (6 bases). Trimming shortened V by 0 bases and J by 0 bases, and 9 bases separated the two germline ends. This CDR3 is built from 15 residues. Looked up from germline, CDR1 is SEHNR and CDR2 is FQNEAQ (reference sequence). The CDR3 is CASSLARGGSYEQYF. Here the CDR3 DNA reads TGTGCCAGCAGCTTAGCGAGAGGGGGCTCCTACGAGCAGTACTTC. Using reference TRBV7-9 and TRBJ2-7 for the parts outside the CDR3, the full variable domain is DTGVSQNPRHKITKRGQNVTFRCDPISEHNRLYWYRQTLGQGPEFLTYFQNEAQLEKSRLLSDRFSAERPKGSFSTLEIQRTEQGDSAMYLCASSLARGGSYEQYFGPGTRLTVT.

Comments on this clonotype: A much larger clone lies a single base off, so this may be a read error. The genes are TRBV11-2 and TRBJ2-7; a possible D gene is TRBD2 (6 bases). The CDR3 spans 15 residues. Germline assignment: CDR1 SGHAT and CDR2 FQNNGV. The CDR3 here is CVSSISSDRAYEQYF. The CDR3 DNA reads TGTGTCAGCAGCATCTCTAGCGATCGAGCCTACGAGCAGTACTTC.

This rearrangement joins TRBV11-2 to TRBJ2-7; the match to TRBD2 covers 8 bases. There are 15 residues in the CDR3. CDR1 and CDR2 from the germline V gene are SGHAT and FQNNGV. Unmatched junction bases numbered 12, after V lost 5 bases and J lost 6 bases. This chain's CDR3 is CASSPSGGADIEQYF. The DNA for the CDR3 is TGTGCCAGCAGCCCATCCGGGGGGGCAGATATCGAGCAGTACTTC.

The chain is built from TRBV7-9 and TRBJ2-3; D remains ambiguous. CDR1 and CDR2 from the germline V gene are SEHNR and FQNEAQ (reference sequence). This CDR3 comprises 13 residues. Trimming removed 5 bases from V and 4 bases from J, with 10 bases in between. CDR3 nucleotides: TGTGCCAGCAGCCCTCTTAGGGCAGATACGCAGTATTTT. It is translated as CASSPLRADTQYF.

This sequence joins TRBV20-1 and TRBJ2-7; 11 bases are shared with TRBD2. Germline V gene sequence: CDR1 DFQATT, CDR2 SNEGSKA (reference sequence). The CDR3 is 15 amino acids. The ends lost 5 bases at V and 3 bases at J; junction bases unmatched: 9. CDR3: CSAAGLAGNIYEQYF. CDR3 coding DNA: TGCAGTGCTGCCGGACTAGCGGGTAATATCTACGAGCAGTACTTC.

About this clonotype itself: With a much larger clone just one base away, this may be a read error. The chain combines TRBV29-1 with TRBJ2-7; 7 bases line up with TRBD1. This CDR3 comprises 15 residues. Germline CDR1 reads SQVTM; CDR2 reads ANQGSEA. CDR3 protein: CSVDPWGTETYGQYF. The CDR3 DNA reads TGCAGCGTTGATCCCTGGGGGACAGAAACCTACGGGCAGTACTTC.

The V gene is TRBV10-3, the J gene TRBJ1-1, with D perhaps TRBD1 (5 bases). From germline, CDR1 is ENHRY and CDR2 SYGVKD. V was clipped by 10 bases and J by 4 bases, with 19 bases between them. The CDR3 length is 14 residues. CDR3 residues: CASSPRASGTEAFF. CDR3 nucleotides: TGTGCCAGCTCACCCAGGGCTTCCGGCACTGAAGCTTTCTTT.

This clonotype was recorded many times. The CDR3 nucleotides are TGTGCCAGCAGTAGGACAGGGAGTATCTATGGCTACACCTTC. It encodes CASSRTGSIYGYTF. The chain employs TRBV12-3 or TRBV12-4 and TRBJ1-2; 8 bases agree with TRBD1. Trimming removed 5 bases from V and 4 bases from J; junction bases left unmatched: 6. The CDR3 has 14 amino acids.